This T cell receptor (beta chain) was profiled in a study of beta chain features in type 1 diabetes (dated by TCRdb to the late 2010s). Study-wide context: Patients and healthy donors did not differ in mean age, gender distribution, total cell number or subset yield. A total of roughly 99,000,000 sorted cells were examined across all samples, and the number of cells per subset was strongly correlated with RNA yield. In the study, TCRB repertoires of sorted circulating CD4+ T cell subsets from recently diagnosed type 1 diabetes patients were compared with those of matched healthy donors. Naive and central memory subsets were obtained from all 30 or so donors, but regulatory and stem cell-like memory subsets were isolated from only 8 patients and roughly 8 healthy donors.

A single peripheral blood draw of 90 to 150 mL on average was collected from each donor into heparinised tubes. A BD FACSAria II and a panel including CD45RO, CCR7, CD25, CD127, CD95 and CD27 were used to sort naive, central memory, regulatory and stem cell-like memory CD4+ T cells. Every sorted population had a purity above 95%. PBMCs were separated immediately by Lymphoprep density gradient centrifugation and were stained directly, without being cultured. So that batch effects would be minimized, each experiment stained and sorted samples in pairs, pairing one healthy donor with one patient. The High Capacity cDNA Reverse Transcription Kit was used to reverse transcribe all of the isolated RNA, meaning that expressed TCRB transcripts were what got sequenced. Naive, central memory and regulatory T cell samples underwent deep immunoSEQ sequencing, averaging about 3.57 million total reads per sample. Sorted cells were lysed in RLT buffer, and RNA was extracted using DNase-treated RNeasy Micro or Mini kits according to cell number. Each cell subset was processed separately to prevent cross-contamination, with patient and healthy donor samples processed together. Using the immunoSEQ multiplex PCR, TCRB sequences were amplified from cDNA into 87-bp fragments spanning the CDR3 region. Sequencing of the amplicons was performed on the Illumina HiSeq platform. The study's own analysis went as follows. PCR bias was corrected computationally using synthetic template baselines, and reads within Hamming distance 2 were collapsed, with unmergeable singletons discarded. Reads were aligned against IMGT so that V, D and J genes, CDR3 length and insertions or deletions at six rearrangement sites could be assigned. Within each subset, clonotype counts were normalized to sorted cell number, after which true diversity and Gini coefficients were computed with the tcR R package. The overlap coefficient, calculated on TCRB nucleotide sequences, was used to measure repertoire sharing. Out-of-frame TCRB sequences from naive cells were analyzed as a proxy for the pre-selection repertoire. Entries here come from immuneACCESS through TCRdb and include only in-frame sequences with V and J called. Some clones fail to appear in such tables; in the studies checked, an unresolved V gene covers under half of the shortfall, and the cause of the remainder is unknown. V, J and clone size reflect that table, while D and trimming were determined from the DNA. The sample data list roughly 250,000 clones, and about a fifth of these were observed just once. The ten largest account for 0.028% of the sample.

Results the study describes overall, beyond this receptor: Because cDNA was sequenced instead of genomic DNA, highly expressing activated cells could be over-represented, though the groups showed no difference in activation or CD3 levels. Naive, central memory and regulatory TCRB repertoires appeared to be more similar among patients than among healthy donors. At VDJ recombination sites, type 1 diabetes patients had fewer insertions and more deleted nucleotides, which implies abnormalities in thymic rearrangement. Only small numbers of individuals were included in the HLA sub-analyses, which left unresolved whether HLA type had any influence on TCRB rearrangement. Shorter templates might have been favored by PCR, but patient and control samples were amplified and corrected together, so both groups would have been affected equally by any skew. A moderate but significant shortening of TCRB CDR3 length was observed in type 1 diabetes patients in all four CD4+ subsets.

Remarks on this clone: It lacks a known antigen. One base away there is no much larger clone; base qualities are not given.

The sequence was collected from a middle-aged woman with type 1 diabetes. Material for sequencing was naive CD4+ T cells from blood. This specimen's cell subset or site label, interpreted: true naive CD4+ T cells.

Here is the DNA: TGTGCCATCGGACTAGCGGTATACAATGAGCAGTTCTTC. It codes for CAIGLAVYNEQFF. The rearranged chain carries TRBV10-3 and TRBJ2-1, and 10 junctional nucleotides match TRBD2. Per the germline V gene, ENHRY is the CDR1 and SYGVKD is the CDR2. The CDR3 spans 13 residues, from the cysteine through the phenylalanine. The only DNA kept is the CDR3, 39 bases in frame from the first base. The junction shows trimming of 8 bases on V and 4 bases on J, and the gene matches do not reach 2 bases of it.